Below, 4 T cell receptor beta chains from the same sample are listed, as sequenced in a study of blood T cell repertoires in COVID-19. TCRdb's copy holds only in-frame clones and misses some; the assay was immunoSEQ multiplex PCR. The sample includes around 32,000 clones, roughly 87% seen only once; the top ten take approximately 1%. Sequencing was done on a sample of peripheral blood. These receptors were collected from a man aged 65 to 79 with active or convalescent COVID-19.

The chain recombines TRBV5-4 with TRBJ2-7; D remains ambiguous. The ends were cut back, 0 bases at V and 2 bases at J, with 12 bases in the middle. This CDR3 contains 15 residues. From germline, CDR1 is SGHNT and CDR2 YYREEE (reference sequence). The CDR3 spells CASSLGTVATYEQYF. Written as DNA, the CDR3 is TGTGCCAGCAGCTTGGGTACAGTTGCTACCTACGAGCAGTACTTC.

V is TRBV6-1 and J is TRBJ1-2, with TRBD1 matching 7 bases. The V gene's germline CDR1 is MNHNS and CDR2 SASEGT. This CDR3 has 12 amino acids. V shed 2 bases, J shed 8 bases, and the junction held 2 bases outside the gene matches. CDR3 sequence: CASSETGVGYTF. CDR3 DNA sequence: TGTGCCAGCAGTGAAACAGGGGTGGGCTACACCTTC.

The V gene is TRBV18, the J gene TRBJ1-1; maybe TRBD1 (6 bases). Germline lookup yields CDR1 KGHSH and CDR2 LQKENI. This CDR3 spans 16 amino acids. V lost 2 bases and J 0 bases, leaving 13 bases between the germline ends. The CDR3 spells CASSPLRQAMNTEAFF. DNA for the CDR3: TGTGCCAGCTCACCATTAAGACAGGCGATGAACACTGAAGCTTTCTTT.

The chain couples TRBV6-6 to TRBJ1-1; 7 bases are a match to TRBD1. With V trimmed by 6 bases and J by 8 bases, 9 bases remained unmatched. The CDR3 sequence is 13 residues long. Germline lookup yields CDR1 MNHNY and CDR2 SVGAGI (reference sequence). The CDR3 bases are TGTGCCAGCAGCCATACAGGGGTGTCGGAAGCTTTCTTT. Its translation is CASSHTGVSEAFF.